This TCR beta chain originates from a study of cytomegalovirus exposure and HLA in healthy donors. The PCR made use of 60 Vbeta and 13 Jbeta primers. Clones were sequenced by immunoSEQ multiplex PCR, and TCRdb holds only the in-frame ones, with some missing. The sample lists about 120,000 clones; about 80% were seen once. Comments on this clone: The antigen is unknown.

Donors were nominally healthy when sampled, though unrecorded immune exposures were likely. General observations from the study: Among donors in an Asian-associated ancestry cluster, a later analysis reportedly found fewer N-insertions than the approximately 670-donor mean. Productive status was seen about 90% or about 30% of the time for most TCR beta V segments in an earlier analysis. In a later analysis, common viral pathogens appeared linked to several of the most significant clusters.

This CDR3 is built from 14 residues. The germline CDR1 and CDR2 sequences are LNHNV and YYDKDF (reference sequence). The V end was cut by 3 bases, the J end by 3 bases, with 11 bases between. Sequencing used PBMCs. The chain is built from TRBV15 and TRBJ1-2, with unresolved D. The sequence was collected from a female donor in good health and CMV-seropositive. CDR3 in amino acids: CATSRTGGDYGYTF. CDR3 in DNA: TGTGCCACCAGCAGGACGGGCGGGGACTATGGCTACACCTTC. Complete variable domain (other parts from reference TRBV15 and TRBJ1-2): DAMVIQNPRYQVTQFGKPVTLSCSQTLNHNVMYWYQQKSSQAPKLLFHYYDKDFNNEADTPDNFQSRRPNTSFCFLDIRSPGLGDTAMYLCATSRTGGDYGYTFGSGTRLTVV.